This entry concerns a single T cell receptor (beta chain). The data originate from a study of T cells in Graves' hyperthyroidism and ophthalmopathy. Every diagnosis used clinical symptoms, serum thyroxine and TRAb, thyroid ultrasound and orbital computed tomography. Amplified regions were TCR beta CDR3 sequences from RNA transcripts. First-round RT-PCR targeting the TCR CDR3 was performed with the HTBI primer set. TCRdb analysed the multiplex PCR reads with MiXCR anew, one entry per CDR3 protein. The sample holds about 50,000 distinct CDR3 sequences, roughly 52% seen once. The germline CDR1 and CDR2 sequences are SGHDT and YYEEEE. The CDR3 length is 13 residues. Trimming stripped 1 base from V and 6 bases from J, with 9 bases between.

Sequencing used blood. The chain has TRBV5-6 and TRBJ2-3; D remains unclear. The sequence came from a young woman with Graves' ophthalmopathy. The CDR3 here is CASSLSAADTQYF. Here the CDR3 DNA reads TGTGCCAGCAGCTTGAGTGCGGCGGATACGCAGTATTTT.